This T cell receptor (beta chain) derives from a study of blood T cell repertoires in COVID-19. Study in general: COVID-19 samples from acute and convalescent phases originated in the United States, Italy and Spain. PBMCs, B-cell-depleted T cells, or T cells provided the cDNA or gDNA that made up the material.

Study processing details: Reference gene primers were amplified, and this amplification served to estimate nucleated cell counts. Produced via immunoSEQ multiplex PCR; TCRdb's table is partial and in-frame only. V, J and clone size derive from that table, while D and trimming were established from the DNA sequence. The repertoire holds 45,000 to 60,000 clones, with 70% to 80% as singletons. The origin of this receptor is a woman in her 50s with acute COVID-19. The specimen was PBMCs or T cells enriched from blood (not recorded which).

In nucleotides, the CDR3 is TGTGCCAGCAGGGAGGGGGGGAGGAACACTGAAGCTTTCTTT. Translating gives CASREGGRNTEAFF. V usage is TRBV2 and J usage is TRBJ1-1, with a weak D call TRBD1 (6 bases). V was trimmed by 6 bases and J by 1 base, leaving 12 bases between them. This CDR3 spans 14 amino acids. Per the germline V gene, CDR1 is SNHLY and CDR2 is FYNNEI.